This T cell receptor beta chain was sequenced for a study of blood T cell repertoires in COVID-19. Assay: immunoSEQ multiplex PCR; the TCRdb copy retains only in-frame clones and omits some. The sample lists 120,000 to 150,000 clones, roughly 90% occurring once. Sequencing was done on a sample of PBMCs or T cells enriched from blood (not recorded which). This receptor was identified in a woman aged 40 to 50 who had been exposed to COVID-19.

The DNA of the CDR3 is TGCGCCAGCAGCGTACGGGACAGCCATGCAACTAATGAAAAACTGTTTTTT. Its translation is CASSVRDSHATNEKLFF. The V gene is TRBV4-1, the J gene TRBJ1-4; 7 nucleotides line up with TRBD1. From germline, CDR1 is MGHRA and CDR2 YSYEKL. CDR3 length: 17 amino acids. V shed 5 bases, J shed 0 bases, and the junction held 9 bases outside the gene matches.